These 20 T cell receptor beta chains originate from one sample sequenced in a study of blood T cell repertoires in COVID-19. Clones were read by immunoSEQ multiplex PCR, and TCRdb kept only the in-frame ones, dropping some. The sample lists some 250,000 clones, 85% to 90% occurring once. Sequenced sample: peripheral blood. These receptors all stem from a woman in her twenties or thirties with COVID-19, enrolled during active disease.

V and J are TRBV2 and TRBJ2-3; D ambiguous. Germline lookup yields CDR1 SNHLY and CDR2 FYNNEI. The CDR3 extends over 14 amino acids. The ends were cut back, 5 bases at V and 0 bases at J, with 9 bases in the middle. The CDR3 protein is CASSFSSSTDTQYF. DNA of the CDR3: TGTGCCAGCAGTTTCAGTTCTAGCACAGATACGCAGTATTTT. Based on the CDR3 plus reference TRBV2 and TRBJ2-3, the full variable domain is EPEVTQTPSHQVTQMGQEVILRCVPISNHLYFYWYRQILGQKVEFLVSFYNNEISEKSEIFDDQFSVERPDGSNFTLKIRSTKLEDSAMYFCASSFSSSTDTQYFGPGTRLTVL.

In its sample, this clone was seen a few times. The genes are TRBV24-1 and TRBJ1-1, with 10 bases identical to TRBD1. J was trimmed by 12 bases and V by 4 bases; bases with no gene match: 4. The CDR3 totals 12 residues. Germline CDR1 KGHDR, CDR2 SFDVKD. The CDR3 sequence is CATSDSDRGTFF. The CDR3 DNA is TGTGCCACCAGTGACTCGGACAGGGGGACTTTCTTT.

V gene TRBV5-8 combines with J gene TRBJ1-1; D possibly corresponds to TRBD1 (5 bases). Between the trimmed V and J ends, which lost 4 bases and 1 base, there was a span of 14 bases. The CDR3 runs to 15 residues. Germline assignment: CDR1 SGHTS and CDR2 YDEGEE. The CDR3 sequence: CASSQAGYGNTEAFF. CDR3 bases: TGTGCCAGCAGCCAAGCAGGGTATGGGAACACTGAAGCTTTCTTT.

The chain carries TRBV6-5 and TRBJ2-7; tentative D call: TRBD2 (6 bases). CDR1 and CDR2 (germline): MNHEY, SVGAGI. V was shortened by 5 bases and J by 2 bases, with 13 bases between the two germline ends. The CDR3 runs 14 residues. The CDR3 spells CASSRRDAAYEQYF. CDR3 nucleotides: TGTGCCAGCAGTCGGCGGGACGCCGCCTACGAGCAGTACTTC.

The J gene is TRBJ2-7, the V gene TRBV4-2; 9 nucleotides align to TRBD1. Trimming at V came to 4 bases and at J to 3 bases, leaving 7 bases not matched to a gene. The CDR3 loop spans 15 amino acids. Per the germline V gene, CDR1 is LGHNA and CDR2 is YNFKEQ. CDR3: CASSLEPGQGYEQYF. The CDR3 nucleotides are TGTGCCAGCAGCCTAGAGCCGGGACAGGGCTACGAGCAGTACTTC.

The gene calls are TRBV24-1 and TRBJ2-2; tentatively, D is TRBD2 (5 bases). Between the trimmed V and J ends, which lost 3 bases and 7 bases, there was a span of 11 bases. Germline assignment: CDR1 KGHDR and CDR2 SFDVKD. The CDR3 length is 14 residues. This CDR3 reads CATSDPRGVGELFF. DNA of the CDR3: TGTGCCACCAGTGATCCCCGGGGAGTCGGGGAGCTGTTTTTT.

The chain has TRBV4-1 and TRBJ2-5; D call uncertain. Germline lookup yields CDR1 MGHRA and CDR2 YSYEKL. The CDR3 is 15 amino acids. Deletions cut 4 bases from V and 4 bases from J, with 16 bases between. The DNA for the CDR3 is TGCGCCAGCAGCCCCAGCAGGTGGTCGACAGAGACCCAGTACTTC. Protein sequence: CASSPSRWSTETQYF.

V gene TRBV6-5 combines with J gene TRBJ1-2; D remains ambiguous. V dropped 0 bases and J dropped 5 bases, with 16 bases sitting between them. Germline assignment: CDR1 MNHEY and CDR2 SVGAGI. This CDR3 is built from 16 residues. This CDR3 is CASSYSSGEISYGYTF. CDR3 in DNA: TGTGCCAGCAGTTACTCGAGCGGAGAGATTTCTTATGGCTACACCTTC.

This clone has only a few counts. This rearrangement joins TRBV3-1 (or the pseudogene TRBV3-2) to TRBJ2-5; 9 bases are shared with TRBD2. The CDR3 is 14 residues long. The V gene's germline CDR1 is LGHDT and CDR2 YNNKEL (reference sequence). The trim removed 4 bases at V and 4 bases at J, leaving 4 bases unmatched. CDR3 sequence reads: CASSPRGGPETQYF. The CDR3 DNA sequence: TGTGCCAGCAGCCCGCGGGGGGGCCCAGAGACCCAGTACTTC.

The chain's CDR3 is CASSFTSGGNEQFF. The CDR3 DNA reads TGTGCCAGCAGTTTCACTAGCGGGGGGAATGAGCAGTTCTTC. V and J are TRBV28 and TRBJ2-1, with 12 bases that match TRBD2. Unmatched junction bases numbered 1, after V lost 3 bases and J lost 7 bases. There are 14 residues in the CDR3. CDR1 is MDHEN and CDR2 is SYDVKM in the germline V gene.

This clone was observed a single time. V usage is TRBV2 and J usage is TRBJ2-7; possibly TRBD2 for D (6 bases). The CDR3 length is 14 residues. The ends were cut back, 3 bases at V and 1 base at J, with 10 bases in the middle. The V gene's germline CDR1 is SNHLY and CDR2 FYNNEI. The CDR3: CASSDGGSSYEQYF. For the CDR3, the DNA is TGTGCCAGCAGTGATGGGGGGTCATCCTACGAGCAGTACTTC.

The chain employs TRBV27 and TRBJ1-6; D unclear. Germline V gene data show CDR1 as MNHEY and CDR2 as SMNVEV (reference sequence). Trimming cost V 1 base and J 8 bases, with 9 bases left between them. The CDR3 is 14 residues long. The CDR3 loop is CASSLYVAHSPLHF. CDR3 nucleotides: TGTGCCAGCAGTTTATACGTAGCCCATTCACCCCTCCACTTT.

The J gene is TRBJ2-1, the V gene TRBV27; 9 bases are a match to TRBD2. The junction had 9 bases not matched to a gene; V was cut back by 0 bases and J by 9 bases. CDR3 length: 16 amino acids. Germline CDR1 reads MNHEY; CDR2 reads SMNVEV (reference sequence). The DNA of the CDR3 is TGTGCCAGCAGTTTATCCCCTAGCGGGGCCCCCATTGAGCAGTTCTTC. Protein: CASSLSPSGAPIEQFF.

This chain uses TRBV6-5 with TRBJ2-7; D not certain. The CDR3 is 14 amino acids. V was pared by 6 bases and J by 9 bases, with 21 bases between. The germline CDR1 and CDR2 sequences are MNHEY and SVGAGI. The CDR3 here is CASRATANPVGQYF. DNA for the CDR3: TGTGCCAGCAGGGCAACAGCCAACCCGGTCGGGCAGTACTTC.

The chain links TRBV18 to TRBJ2-2; TRBD1 agrees at 10 bases. Germline V lookup: CDR1 KGHSH, CDR2 LQKENI. The trim removed 5 bases at V and 7 bases at J, leaving 7 bases unmatched. The CDR3 is 15 residues long. The DNA for the CDR3 is TGTGCCAGCTCAGCATCTGACAGGGGGCTCGGGGAGCTGTTTTTT. This gives the protein CASSASDRGLGELFF.

V gene TRBV27 combines with J gene TRBJ2-3; 8 bases match TRBD2. Germline values: CDR1 MNHEY, CDR2 SMNVEV (reference sequence). This CDR3 contains 16 residues. V trimming: 7 bases; J trimming: 2 bases; junction bases outside the gene matches: 11. Here the CDR3 reads CASNPSGGGTTDTQYF. CDR3 nucleotides: TGTGCCAGCAATCCAAGCGGGGGAGGCACCACAGATACGCAGTATTTT.

This clone has a single count. The CDR3 protein is CASSLFGRVALYGYTF. Here the CDR3 DNA reads TGTGCCAGCAGCTTGTTCGGCAGGGTCGCTCTCTATGGCTACACCTTC. The genes are TRBV5-6 and TRBJ1-2, with a tentative D call TRBD1 (5 bases). The germline CDR1 and CDR2 sequences are SGHDT and YYEEEE. This CDR3 is built from 16 residues. The V end lost 1 base, the J end lost 4 bases, and 17 bases lay between the germline ends. The whole variable domain, filled in from reference TRBV5-6 and TRBJ1-2, reads DAGVTQSPTHLIKTRGQQVTLRCSPKSGHDTVSWYQQALGQGPQFIFQYYEEEERQRGNFPDRFSGHQFPNYSSELNVNALLLGDSALYLCASSLFGRVALYGYTFGSGTRLTVV.

V and J are TRBV5-4 and TRBJ2-7; the D is unclear. V lost 4 bases, J lost 6 bases, and 11 bases lay in between. CDR3 length: 12 amino acids. From germline, CDR1 is SGHNT and CDR2 YYREEE (reference sequence). CDR3 amino acids: CASSDDFFEQYF. The CDR3, as DNA: TGTGCCAGCAGCGATGACTTTTTCGAGCAGTACTTC.

The chain couples TRBV28 to TRBJ2-1; D call uncertain. The CDR3 is made up of 14 amino acids. Germline V CDR1 and CDR2: MDHEN, SYDVKM. V dropped 6 bases and J dropped 1 base, with 10 bases sitting between them. The CDR3 coding sequence is TGTGCCAGCAGCCCCGCCGGGTCCTACAATGAGCAGTTCTTC. Amino acids: CASSPAGSYNEQFF. Using reference TRBV28 and TRBJ2-1 for the parts outside the CDR3, the full variable domain is DVKVTQSSRYLVKRTGEKVFLECVQDMDHENMFWYRQDPGLGLRLIYFSYDVKMKEKGDIPEGYSVSREKKERFSLILESASTNQTSMYLCASSPAGSYNEQFFGPGTRLTVL.

The chain employs TRBV28 and TRBJ1-4, with D perhaps TRBD1 (6 bases). The CDR3 covers 13 residues. The V end was cut by 6 bases, the J end by 7 bases, with 12 bases between. Germline lookup yields CDR1 MDHEN and CDR2 SYDVKM. The CDR3 loop is CASRNRVIEKLFF. As DNA, the CDR3 is TGTGCCAGCAGAAACAGGGTTATTGAAAAACTGTTTTTT.